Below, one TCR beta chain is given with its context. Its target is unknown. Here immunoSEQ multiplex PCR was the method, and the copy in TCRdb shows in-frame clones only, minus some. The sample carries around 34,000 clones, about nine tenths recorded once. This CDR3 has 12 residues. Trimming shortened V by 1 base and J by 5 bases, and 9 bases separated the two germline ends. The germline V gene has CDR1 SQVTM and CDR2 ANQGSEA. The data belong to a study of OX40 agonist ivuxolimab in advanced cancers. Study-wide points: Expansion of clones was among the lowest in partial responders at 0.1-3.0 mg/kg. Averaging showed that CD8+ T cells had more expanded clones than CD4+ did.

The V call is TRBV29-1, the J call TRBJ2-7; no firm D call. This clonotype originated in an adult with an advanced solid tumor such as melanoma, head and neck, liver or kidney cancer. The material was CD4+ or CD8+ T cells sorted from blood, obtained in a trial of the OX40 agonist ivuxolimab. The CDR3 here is CSVEGDADEQYF. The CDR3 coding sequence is TGCAGCGTTGAAGGTGACGCTGACGAGCAGTACTTC.